These 31 T cell receptor beta chains came from one sample sequenced in a study of shared clonotypes between healthy human individuals. Measured with immunoSEQ multiplex PCR; TCRdb has only the in-frame clones, and not every one. The sample lists around 550,000 clones, around 96% occurring once. Material: naive CD4+ T cells sorted from blood. Subset given: CD45RA+ positively selected. The receptors come from a woman in her 30s in good health.

The CDR3 loop is CASSFVASGFYEQYF. DNA of the CDR3: TGTGCCAGCAGCTTTGTCGCTAGCGGGTTCTACGAGCAGTACTTC. This chain uses TRBV12-1 with TRBJ2-7; the table names TRBD2, a call not compared with the DNA. TRBV12-1 is termed a pseudogene. This CDR3 contains 15 residues.

J is TRBJ1-1 and V is TRBV7-2, with 9 bases lining up with TRBD1. Unmatched junction bases numbered 5, after V lost 3 bases and J lost 0 bases. The CDR3 loop spans 16 amino acids. Germline assignment: CDR1 SGHTA and CDR2 FQGNSA. As DNA, the CDR3 is TGTGCCAGCAGCTTGGGACAGGGCTTCGTGAACACTGAAGCTTTCTTT. Amino acid sequence: CASSLGQGFVNTEAFF.

This chain connects TRBV30 to TRBJ1-1; TRBD1 aligns across 9 bases. The CDR3 consists of 14 residues. Trimming took 5 bases from V and 3 from J; bases not matched to a gene: 7. CDR1 is GTSNPN and CDR2 is SVGIG in the germline V gene (reference sequence). DNA for the CDR3: TGTGCCTGGGATACAGGGGGCGTGGACACTGAAGCTTTCTTT. Encoded protein: CAWDTGGVDTEAFF.

The V gene is TRBV5-1, the J gene TRBJ2-7, with D possibly being TRBD2 (5 bases). Germline lookup yields CDR1 SGHRS and CDR2 YFSETQ. This CDR3 has 16 amino acids. V lost 4 bases and J lost 2, with 19 bases in between. CDR3 sequence (DNA): TGCGCCAGCAGCCCCCGAACCACTAGTGTCGCCTACGAGCAGTACTTC. Translation gives CASSPRTTSVAYEQYF.

The chain combines TRBV7-6 with TRBJ2-1, with TRBD2 identical over 9 bases. This CDR3 contains 18 residues. J lost 3 bases, V lost 0 bases, and 9 bases had no gene match. Germline V gives CDR1 SGHVS, CDR2 FNYEAQ. CDR3 DNA: TGTGCCAGCAGCTTAGCCGCCGGGCTAGCGGGGCTCTACAATGAGCAGTTCTTC. Translated: CASSLAAGLAGLYNEQFF.

V gene TRBV6-4 combines with J gene TRBJ2-5, with D hard to call. The CDR3 totals 14 residues. Per the germline V gene, CDR1 is MRHNA and CDR2 is SNTAGT. The V end lost 0 bases, the J end lost 11 bases, and 16 bases lay between the germline ends. The CDR3: CASSDSGRALEQYF. The DNA of the CDR3 is TGTGCCAGCAGTGACTCGGGAAGGGCCCTGGAGCAGTACTTC.

This clone was found a few times. This rearrangement joins TRBV6-5 to TRBJ1-2; TRBD1 aligns across 9 bases. Germline V gene sequence: CDR1 MNHEY, CDR2 SVGAGI. The CDR3 length is 13 residues. J gave up 6 bases and V 5 bases, and 4 bases lay outside the gene matches. CDR3 amino acids: CASSRQGENGYTF. For the CDR3, the DNA is TGTGCCAGCAGTCGACAGGGGGAGAATGGCTACACCTTC.

The gene calls are TRBV29-1 and TRBJ2-5, with D perhaps matching TRBD2 (5 bases). The V gene lost 6 bases and the J gene lost 4 bases, with 21 bases spanning the gap. The CDR3 totals 15 residues. CDR1 is SQVTM and CDR2 is ANQGSEA in the germline V gene. As DNA, the CDR3 is TGCAGCGTGGGCACCTTATTTGAGAGCGGAGAGACCCAGTACTTC. Protein sequence: CSVGTLFESGETQYF.

The J gene is TRBJ2-5, the V gene TRBV20-1, with D unresolved. CDR1 and CDR2 from the germline V gene are DFQATT and SNEGSKA (reference sequence). The CDR3 is made up of 9 amino acids. The CDR3, as DNA: TGCAGCCTGGGGGAGACCCAGTACTTC. This codes for CSLGETQYF.

This sequence joins TRBV2 and TRBJ2-5, with no clear D. The length of the CDR3 is 13 residues. Germline V gene data show CDR1 as SNHLY and CDR2 as FYNNEI. The V gene lost 4 bases and the J gene lost 1 base, with 7 bases spanning the gap. CDR3 protein: CASSANLQETQYF. The DNA of the CDR3 is TGTGCCAGCAGTGCGAACCTCCAAGAGACCCAGTACTTC.

The chain recombines TRBV27 with TRBJ1-1, with 7 bases fitting TRBD1. This CDR3 contains 17 residues. The ends lost 7 bases at V and 3 bases at J; junction bases unmatched: 17. Germline CDR1 is MNHEY and CDR2 is SMNVEV (reference sequence). The CDR3 coding sequence is TGTGCCAGCACCCGATTGTTACAGGGGCAACGGGACACTGAAGCTTTCTTT. Amino acid sequence: CASTRLLQGQRDTEAFF.

This rearrangement joins TRBV6-1 to TRBJ1-3; D is undetermined. Trimming stripped 6 bases from V and 0 bases from J, with 6 bases between. CDR3 size: 13 residues. Germline loops: CDR1 MNHNS, CDR2 SASEGT. Here the CDR3 reads CASRGRSGNTIYF. As DNA, the CDR3 is TGTGCCAGCAGGGGCCGCTCTGGAAACACCATATATTTT.

V is TRBV2 and J is TRBJ1-6; 7 bases are shared with TRBD1. Germline V CDR1 and CDR2: SNHLY, FYNNEI. The J segment lost 10 bases and the V segment lost 2 bases, leaving 8 bases of the junction unmatched. This CDR3 has 15 amino acids. The chain's CDR3 is CASSELGGGDSPLHF. As DNA, the CDR3 is TGTGCCAGCAGTGAACTGGGAGGGGGCGACTCACCCCTCCACTTT.

The table lists this clone with a count of one. The rearrangement uses TRBV28 and TRBJ2-5; 8 nucleotides align to TRBD2. The CDR3 runs 15 residues. V lost 1 base and J lost 1; bases outside the gene matches: 2. Germline CDR1 reads MDHEN; CDR2 reads SYDVKM. The CDR3 loop is CASSLFSGSQETQYF. DNA for the CDR3: TGTGCCAGCAGTTTATTCAGCGGGAGCCAAGAGACCCAGTACTTC.

V is TRBV30 and J is TRBJ2-1; 7 bases agree with TRBD2. The CDR3 has 13 amino acids. V was clipped by 4 bases and J by 6 bases; unmatched bases: 6. Germline CDR1 reads GTSNPN; CDR2 reads SVGIG (reference sequence). The CDR3 nucleotides are TGTGCCTGGACCGTGGGAGGGAGCAATGAGCAGTTCTTC. Amino acids: CAWTVGGSNEQFF.

The gene calls are TRBV10-3 and TRBJ2-7; the match to TRBD2 covers 14 bases. Unmatched junction bases numbered 5, after V lost 4 bases and J lost 3 bases. Germline V gives CDR1 ENHRY, CDR2 SYGVKD. This CDR3 has 16 residues. The CDR3 DNA sequence: TGTGCCATCAGTGGGGGGACTAGCGGGAGACACTACGAGCAGTACTTC. Amino acids: CAISGGTSGRHYEQYF.

The chain combines TRBV28 with TRBJ1-1; D gene unclear. V lost 5 bases and J 0 bases, leaving 13 bases between the germline ends. Per germline, CDR1 MDHEN and CDR2 SYDVKM. The CDR3 consists of 15 residues. CDR3 sequence: CASSTFPGLNTEAFF. CDR3 in DNA: TGTGCCAGCAGTACCTTTCCCGGACTGAACACTGAAGCTTTCTTT.

The chain recombines TRBV5-1 with TRBJ2-3; D might be TRBD2 (6 bases). V dropped 0 bases and J dropped 2 bases, with 16 bases sitting between them. This CDR3 spans 17 amino acids. The germline V gene has CDR1 SGHRS and CDR2 YFSETQ. The CDR3 DNA reads as TGCGCCAGCAGCTTGGGCGGGAACACTCGATTCACAGATACGCAGTATTTT. Protein sequence: CASSLGGNTRFTDTQYF.

The CDR3 DNA follows: TGTGCCAGCAGCCAGACAGGGAGCTCCTACGAGCAGTACTTC. This codes for CASSQTGSSYEQYF. The V and J genes are TRBV6-5 and TRBJ2-7, with 7 bases aligning to TRBD1. Trimming took 6 bases from V and 0 from J; bases not matched to a gene: 5. This CDR3 is built from 14 residues. Germline CDR1 and CDR2: MNHEY and SVGAGI.

The chain recombines TRBV28 with TRBJ2-7; tentatively, D is TRBD1 or TRBD2 (7 bases each). V gave up 4 bases and J gave up 3 bases, with 22 bases separating them. CDR1 MDHEN and CDR2 SYDVKM come from the germline V gene. The CDR3 runs 17 residues. CDR3 loop: CASSSPAMTGRGYEQYF. The CDR3 nucleotides are TGTGCCAGCAGTTCTCCCGCAATGACAGGGAGGGGCTACGAGCAGTACTTC. Filled out from reference TRBV28 and TRBJ2-7, the complete variable domain reads DVKVTQSSRYLVKRTGEKVFLECVQDMDHENMFWYRQDPGLGLRLIYFSYDVKMKEKGDIPEGYSVSREKKERFSLILESASTNQTSMYLCASSSPAMTGRGYEQYFGPGTRLTVT.

The chain employs TRBV11-1 and TRBJ2-7; 7 bases are shared with TRBD2. The CDR3 contains 14 residues. The ends lost 5 bases at V and 4 bases at J; junction bases unmatched: 8. The germline V gene encodes CDR1 SGHAT and CDR2 FQDESV (reference sequence). CDR3 DNA: TGTGCCAGCAGCCAACGGGGACTACGATACGAGCAGTACTTC. This sequence encodes CASSQRGLRYEQYF.

This sequence joins TRBV9 and TRBJ2-2, with 7 bases that match TRBD2. This CDR3 has 16 residues. V shed 0 bases, J shed 1 base, and the junction held 3 bases outside the gene matches. In germline, CDR1 is SGDLS, CDR2 YYNGEE. The DNA for the CDR3 is TGTGCCAGCAGCGTAGGGCTAGCGGTGAACACCGGGGAGCTGTTTTTT. Translation: CASSVGLAVNTGELFF.

The CDR3 DNA reads as TGTGCCAGCAGACTCGCAGGGGATCAGCCCCAGCATTTT. Translated, it gives CASRLAGDQPQHF. The genes are TRBV6-5 and TRBJ1-5; possibly TRBD1 for D (6 bases). The germline V gene encodes CDR1 MNHEY and CDR2 SVGAGI. The CDR3 is 13 amino acids. V lost 6 bases to trimming and J lost 5 bases, with 11 bases between them.

The chain has TRBV4-1 and TRBJ1-4; perhaps TRBD1 as D (5 bases). The CDR3 sequence is 13 residues long. V was shortened by 3 bases and J by 8 bases, with 10 bases between the two germline ends. Germline CDR1 MGHRA, CDR2 YSYEKL. The CDR3 DNA is TGCGCCAGCAGCCAGGGGGTAAGGGAAAAACTGTTTTTT. It translates to CASSQGVREKLFF.

The chain is built from TRBV19 and TRBJ1-1; D is perhaps TRBD1 (6 bases). Germline values: CDR1 LNHDA, CDR2 SQIVND (reference sequence). This CDR3 has 14 residues. Trimming removed 2 bases at V and 8 bases at J, with 15 bases between. The CDR3 bases are TGTGCCAGTAGTATATTAGGACAGTCGGTGGAAGCTTTCTTT. This translates into CASSILGQSVEAFF. Drawing the rest from reference TRBV19 and TRBJ1-1, the complete variable domain is DGGITQSPKYLFRKEGQNVTLSCEQNLNHDAMYWYRQDPGQGLRLIYYSQIVNDFQKGDIAEGYSVSREKKESFPLTVTSAQKNPTAFYLCASSILGQSVEAFFGQGTRLTVV.

V usage is TRBV29-1 and J usage is TRBJ2-5; D not resolved. V dropped 1 base and J dropped 0 bases, with 9 bases sitting between them. The CDR3 contains 14 residues. Germline V CDR1 and CDR2: SQVTM, ANQGSEA. CDR3 coding DNA: TGCAGCGTTGAAGTCTCGCGGAACCAAGAGACCCAGTACTTC. Residues: CSVEVSRNQETQYF.

The rearrangement joins TRBV7-9 to TRBJ2-6, with D unresolved. Deletions cut 5 bases from V and 0 bases from J, with 17 bases between. Germline lookup yields CDR1 SEHNR and CDR2 FQNEAQ (reference sequence). The CDR3 totals 18 residues. The CDR3 protein is CASSAQLDGFSGANVLTF. The CDR3 coding sequence is TGTGCCAGCAGCGCTCAACTGGACGGTTTCTCTGGGGCCAACGTCCTGACTTTC.

This chain uses TRBV19 with TRBJ2-7; 10 bases fit TRBD2. Germline V gene sequence: CDR1 LNHDA, CDR2 SQIVND (reference sequence). This CDR3 is 14 amino acids long. The V segment lost 5 bases and the J segment 6 bases; nucleotides outside the gene matches: 7. The CDR3 here is CASSFTGTSAEQYF. CDR3 nucleotide sequence: TGTGCCAGTAGTTTCACCGGGACTAGCGCCGAGCAGTACTTC.

The chain recombines TRBV19 with TRBJ2-7; 11 bases line up with TRBD2. This CDR3 contains 15 residues. Germline trimming cut 10 bases from V and 2 bases from J; bases unmatched to any gene: 10. Germline lookup yields CDR1 LNHDA and CDR2 SQIVND (reference sequence). The CDR3 DNA sequence: TGTGCCACCTCGACTAGCGGGATCCTTACCTACGAGCAGTACTTC. Translating it yields CATSTSGILTYEQYF.

V usage is TRBV7-9 and J usage is TRBJ1-1, with 9 nucleotides matching TRBD1. Losses at the gene ends were 8 bases for V and 2 bases for J; bases not matched to a gene: 6. This CDR3 region has 14 residues. The V gene's germline CDR1 is SEHNR and CDR2 FQNEAQ (reference sequence). CDR3 amino acids: CASHRDRDNTEAFF. The DNA of the CDR3 is TGTGCCAGCCACCGGGACAGGGATAACACTGAAGCTTTCTTT.

V usage is TRBV25-1 and J usage is TRBJ2-1; 9 nucleotides line up with TRBD1. V lost 6 bases, J lost 2 bases, and 5 bases stayed unmatched. The CDR3 is 15 residues long. Germline V gives CDR1 MGHDK, CDR2 SYGVNS. Here the CDR3 DNA reads TGTGCCAGCAGGGCTGACAGGGGGACCTACAATGAGCAGTTCTTC. Translation: CASRADRGTYNEQFF.